Listed below are T cell receptor beta chains from one sample, sequenced in a study of OX40 agonist ivuxolimab in advanced cancers. Assay: immunoSEQ multiplex PCR; the TCRdb copy retains only in-frame clones and omits some. The sample has about 70,000 clones, more than 90% seen once. The material was CD4+ or CD8+ T cells sorted from blood, obtained in a trial of the OX40 agonist ivuxolimab. The receptor set was obtained from an adult with an advanced solid tumor such as melanoma, head and neck, liver or kidney cancer. CDR3s include the opening cysteine and the closing phenylalanine or tryptophan. The D gene is left open where the match is weak. The size entry is marked missing in some rows and otherwise reads once, few, many or a size class.

CASRPGLGFNEQFF,TGTGCCAGCCGACCGGGACTAGGGTTCAATGAGCAGTTCTTC,TRBJ2-1,TRBD2,TRBV6-6,.
CSSSTRNFQETQYF,TGCAGCTCCTCCACGAGGAACTTCCAAGAGACCCAGTACTTC,TRBJ2-5,.,TRBV29-1,.
CASRSGLAGSYEQYF,TGTGCCAGCAGGTCGGGACTAGCGGGGTCCTACGAGCAGTACTTC,TRBJ2-7,TRBD2,TRBV7-2,.
CASSSRTGKYEQYF,TGTGCCAGCAGCTCGCGGACAGGGAAATACGAGCAGTACTTC,TRBJ2-7,TRBD1,TRBV11-3,.
CATKSHLWVSGELFF,TGTGCCACCAAGTCCCATCTGTGGGTGTCCGGGGAGCTGTTTTTT,TRBJ2-2,.,TRBV6-6,.
CASSPGQGAADTQYF,TGTGCCAGCAGCCCAGGACAGGGGGCTGCAGATACGCAGTATTTT,TRBJ2-3,TRBD1,TRBV9,.
CSVERTEAFF,TGCAGCGTTGAAAGAACTGAAGCTTTCTTT,TRBJ1-1,.,TRBV29-1,.
CASARAGNTIYF,TGTGCCAGTGCTCGGGCTGGAAACACCATATATTTT,TRBJ1-3,.,TRBV10-3,.
CASSPSGANVLTF,TGTGCCAGCTCACCCTCTGGGGCCAACGTCCTGACTTTC,TRBJ2-6,.,TRBV18,once
CASSLSAQGRTGELFF,TGTGCCAGCAGTTTATCGGCGCAGGGACGGACCGGGGAGCTGTTTTTT,TRBJ2-2,.,TRBV28,.
CASSVGLAGGNEQFF,TGTGCCAGCAGCGTAGGACTAGCGGGGGGCAATGAGCAGTTCTTC,TRBJ2-1,TRBD2,TRBV9,.
CASSVLENQPQHF,TGTGCCAGCAGTGTATTAGAGAATCAGCCCCAGCATTTT,TRBJ1-5,.,TRBV2,.
CASSPVGGSGEQYF,TGTGCCAGCAGCCCCGTCGGGGGTTCGGGCGAGCAGTACTTC,TRBJ2-7,.,TRBV7-9,.
CASSPQGQGAGETQYF,TGTGCCAGCAGCCCACAAGGACAGGGGGCAGGGGAGACCCAGTACTTC,TRBJ2-5,TRBD1,TRBV7-2,.
CASSSGQGSYEQYF,TGTGCCAGCAGCTCGGGACAGGGCTCCTACGAGCAGTACTTC,TRBJ2-7,TRBD1,TRBV7-8,.
CASSYGAGGTGELFF,TGTGCCAGCAGTTACGGAGCGGGAGGCACCGGGGAGCTGTTTTTT,TRBJ2-2,TRBD2,TRBV6-5,.
CASSFYRGMNTEAFF,TGTGCCAGCAGTTTTTATAGGGGAATGAACACTGAAGCTTTCTTT,TRBJ1-1,.,TRBV27,once
CASSQGDRYNEQFF,TGCGCCAGCAGCCAAGGGGACAGGTACAATGAGCAGTTCTTC,TRBJ2-1,TRBD1,TRBV4-3,.
CASSQSLTSSGNTIYF,TGCGCCAGCAGCCAATCCCTAACATCCTCTGGAAACACCATATATTTT,TRBJ1-3,.,TRBV4-1,.
CASSETGVLSEAFF,TGTGCCAGCAGCGAGACAGGGGTGCTTTCCGAAGCTTTCTTT,TRBJ1-1,TRBD1,TRBV9,.
CASRPGQKVQPQHF,TGTGCCAGCAGACCCGGACAGAAGGTTCAGCCCCAGCATTTT,TRBJ1-5,.,TRBV6-6,.
CASSFSGGNTGELFF,TGTGCCAGCAGCTTCAGCGGGGGGAACACCGGGGAGCTGTTTTTT,TRBJ2-2,TRBD2,TRBV7-3,.